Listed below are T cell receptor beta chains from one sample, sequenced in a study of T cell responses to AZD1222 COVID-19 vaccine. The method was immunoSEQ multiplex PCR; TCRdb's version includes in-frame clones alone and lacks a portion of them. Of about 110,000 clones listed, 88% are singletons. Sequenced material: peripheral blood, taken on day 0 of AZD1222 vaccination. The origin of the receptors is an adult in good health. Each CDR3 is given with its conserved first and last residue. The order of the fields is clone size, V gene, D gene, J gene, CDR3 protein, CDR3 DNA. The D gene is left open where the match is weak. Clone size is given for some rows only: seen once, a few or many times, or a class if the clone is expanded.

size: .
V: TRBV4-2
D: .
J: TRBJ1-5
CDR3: CASSQNSNQPQHF
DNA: TGTGCCAGCAGCCAAAATAGCAATCAGCCCCAGCATTTT

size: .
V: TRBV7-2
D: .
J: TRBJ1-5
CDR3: CASSISRDQPQHF
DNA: TGTGCCAGCAGCATCAGCAGGGATCAGCCCCAGCATTTT

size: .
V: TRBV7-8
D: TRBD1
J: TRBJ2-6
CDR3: CASSLGQGPTSGANVLTF
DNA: TGTGCCAGCAGCTTAGGACAGGGGCCTACCTCTGGGGCCAACGTCCTGACTTTC

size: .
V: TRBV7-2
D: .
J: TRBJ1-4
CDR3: CASSLAGAKAEKLFF
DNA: TGTGCCAGCAGCTTAGCCGGGGCCAAGGCCGAAAAACTGTTTTTT

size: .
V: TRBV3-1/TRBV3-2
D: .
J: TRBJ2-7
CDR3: CASSQDGRGNYEQYF
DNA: TGTGCCAGCAGCCAAGACGGGCGGGGAAACTACGAGCAGTACTTC

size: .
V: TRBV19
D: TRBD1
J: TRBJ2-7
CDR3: CASSMGQGPPYEQYF
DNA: TGTGCCAGTAGTATGGGACAGGGGCCCCCCTACGAGCAGTACTTC

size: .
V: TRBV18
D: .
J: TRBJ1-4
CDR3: CASSPQAVNEKLFF
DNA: TGTGCCAGCTCACCCCAGGCAGTTAATGAAAAACTGTTTTTT

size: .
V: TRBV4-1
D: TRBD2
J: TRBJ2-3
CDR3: CASSQAPTSGVTDTQYF
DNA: TGCGCCAGCAGCCAAGCCCCGACTAGCGGAGTCACAGATACGCAGTATTTT

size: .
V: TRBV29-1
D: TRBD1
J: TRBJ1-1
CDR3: CSVRTGNSNTEAFF
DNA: TGCAGCGTTCGGACAGGGAACTCGAACACTGAAGCTTTCTTT

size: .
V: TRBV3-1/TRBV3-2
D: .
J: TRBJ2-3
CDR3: CASSQVRGADTQYF
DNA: TGTGCCAGCAGCCAAGTAAGAGGAGCAGATACGCAGTATTTT

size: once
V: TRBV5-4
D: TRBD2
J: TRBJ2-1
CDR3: CASTPRGGSNEQFF
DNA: TGTGCCAGCACCCCGCGGGGGGGTTCAAATGAGCAGTTCTTC

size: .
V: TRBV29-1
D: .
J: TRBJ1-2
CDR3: CSVEGQDEYGYTF
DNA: TGCAGCGTTGAAGGGCAGGACGAGTATGGCTACACCTTC

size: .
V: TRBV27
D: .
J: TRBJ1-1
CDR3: CASIMQRGANTEAFF
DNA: TGTGCCAGCATCATGCAGAGGGGGGCTAACACTGAAGCTTTCTTT

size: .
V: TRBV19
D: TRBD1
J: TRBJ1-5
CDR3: CASTMGQYSNQPQHF
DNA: TGTGCCAGTACCATGGGACAGTATAGCAATCAGCCCCAGCATTTT

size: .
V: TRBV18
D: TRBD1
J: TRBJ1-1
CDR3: CASSTQGANTEAFF
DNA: TGTGCCAGCTCTACACAGGGGGCTAACACTGAAGCTTTCTTT

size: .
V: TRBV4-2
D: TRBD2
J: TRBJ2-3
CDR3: CASSQDRTSGRDTQYF
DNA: TGTGCCAGCAGCCAAGATCGGACTAGCGGGAGGGATACGCAGTATTTT

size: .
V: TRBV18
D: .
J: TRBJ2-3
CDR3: CASSPGTDTQYF
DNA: TGTGCCAGCTCACCAGGTACAGATACGCAGTATTTT

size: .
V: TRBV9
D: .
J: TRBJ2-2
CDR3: CASSVTPNTGELFF
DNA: TGTGCCAGCAGCGTTACTCCGAACACCGGGGAGCTGTTTTTT

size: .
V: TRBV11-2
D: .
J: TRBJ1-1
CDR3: CASSSSRDVEAFF
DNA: TGTGCCAGCAGCTCGTCCCGGGACGTTGAAGCTTTCTTT

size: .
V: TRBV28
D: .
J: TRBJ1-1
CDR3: CASSSGDRVKAFF
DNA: TGTGCCAGCAGTTCCGGGGACCGTGTAAAAGCTTTCTTT

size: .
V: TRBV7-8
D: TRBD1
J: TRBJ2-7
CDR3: CASSLGSTGTGSYEQYF
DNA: TGTGCCAGCAGCTTAGGGTCGACCGGGACAGGGTCCTACGAGCAGTACTTC

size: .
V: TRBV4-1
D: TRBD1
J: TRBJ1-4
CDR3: CASSVGTGLEKLFF
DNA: TGCGCCAGCAGCGTCGGGACAGGGCTAGAAAAACTGTTTTTT

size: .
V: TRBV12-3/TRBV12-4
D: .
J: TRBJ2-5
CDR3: CASAPIGETQYF
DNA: TGTGCCAGCGCCCCCATCGGAGAGACCCAGTACTTC

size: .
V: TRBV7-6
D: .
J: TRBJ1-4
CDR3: CASSDDGATNEKLFF
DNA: TGTGCCAGCAGCGATGACGGAGCAACTAATGAAAAACTGTTTTTT

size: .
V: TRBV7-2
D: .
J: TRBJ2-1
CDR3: CASSLVEGGHYNEQFF
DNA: TGTGCCAGCAGCTTAGTAGAGGGCGGGCACTACAATGAGCAGTTCTTC

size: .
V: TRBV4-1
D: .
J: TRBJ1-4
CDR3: CASSTLGGGGGEKLFF
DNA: TGCGCCAGCAGCACCCTGGGAGGGGGAGGAGGTGAAAAACTGTTTTTT

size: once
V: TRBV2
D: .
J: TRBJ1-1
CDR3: CASMGDTEAFF
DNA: TGTGCCAGCATGGGAGACACTGAAGCTTTCTTT

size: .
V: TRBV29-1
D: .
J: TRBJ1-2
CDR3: CSYGQNYGYTF
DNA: TGCAGCTATGGGCAGAACTATGGCTACACCTTC

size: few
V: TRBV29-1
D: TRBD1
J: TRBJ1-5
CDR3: CSVEEKDRRSEQPQHF
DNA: TGCAGCGTTGAAGAGAAGGACAGGCGTTCCGAACAGCCCCAGCATTTT

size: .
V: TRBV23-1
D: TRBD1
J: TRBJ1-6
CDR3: CASSRLTGGDSPLHF
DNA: TGCGCCAGCAGTCGACTTACAGGGGGTGATTCACCCCTCCACTTT

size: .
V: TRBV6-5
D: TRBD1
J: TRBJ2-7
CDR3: CASRSRGPTYEQYF
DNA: TGTGCCAGCAGGTCCAGGGGGCCAACCTACGAGCAGTACTTC

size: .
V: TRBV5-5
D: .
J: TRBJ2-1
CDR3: CASSPTSAAYDEQFF
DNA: TGTGCCAGCAGCCCGACCAGTGCCGCGTATGATGAGCAGTTCTTC

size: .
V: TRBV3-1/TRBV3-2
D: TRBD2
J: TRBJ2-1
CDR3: CASSQGGTSSNEQFF
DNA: TGTGCCAGCAGCCAAGGGGGGACTAGCTCAAATGAGCAGTTCTTC

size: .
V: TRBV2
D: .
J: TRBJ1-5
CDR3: CASSIAGSNQPQHF
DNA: TGTGCCAGCAGTATAGCAGGTAGCAATCAGCCCCAGCATTTT

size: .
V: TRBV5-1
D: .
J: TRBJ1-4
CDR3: CASSSTRGAGEKLFF
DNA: TGCGCCAGCAGCTCGACCCGGGGGGCGGGTGAAAAACTGTTTTTT

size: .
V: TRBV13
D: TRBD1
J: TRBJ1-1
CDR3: CASSPYGQGLMNTEAFF
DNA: TGTGCCAGCAGCCCTTACGGACAGGGGTTGATGAACACTGAAGCTTTCTTT

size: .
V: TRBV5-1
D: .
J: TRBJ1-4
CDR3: CASSFTGNTNEKLFF
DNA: TGCGCCAGCAGCTTTACAGGGAATACTAATGAAAAACTGTTTTTT

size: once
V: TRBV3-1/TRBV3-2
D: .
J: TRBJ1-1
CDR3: CASSRGGALRNTEAFF
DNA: TGTGCCAGCAGCCGAGGGGGGGCTCTTCGGAACACTGAAGCTTTCTTT

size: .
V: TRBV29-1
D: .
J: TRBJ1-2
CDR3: CSVGQPETNYGYTF
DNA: TGCAGCGTTGGGCAGCCCGAGACTAACTATGGCTACACCTTC

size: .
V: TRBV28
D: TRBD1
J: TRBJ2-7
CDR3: CASSFAGQGSHEQYF
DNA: TGTGCCAGCAGTTTTGCGGGACAGGGTTCCCACGAGCAGTACTTC